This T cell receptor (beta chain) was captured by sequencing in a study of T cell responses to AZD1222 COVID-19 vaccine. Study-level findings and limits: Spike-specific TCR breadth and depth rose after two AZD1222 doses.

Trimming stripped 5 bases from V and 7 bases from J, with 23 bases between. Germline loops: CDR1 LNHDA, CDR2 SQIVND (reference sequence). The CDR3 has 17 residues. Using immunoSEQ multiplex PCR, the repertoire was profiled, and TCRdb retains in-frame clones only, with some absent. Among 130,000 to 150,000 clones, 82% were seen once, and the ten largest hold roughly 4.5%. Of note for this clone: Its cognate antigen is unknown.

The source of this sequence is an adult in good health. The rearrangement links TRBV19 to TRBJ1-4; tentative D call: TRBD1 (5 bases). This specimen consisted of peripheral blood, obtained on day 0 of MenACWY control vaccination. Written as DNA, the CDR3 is TGTGCCAGTAGTGACCAACGGGGCACCCCCGTTAGTGAAAAACTGTTTTTT. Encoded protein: CASSDQRGTPVSEKLFF.